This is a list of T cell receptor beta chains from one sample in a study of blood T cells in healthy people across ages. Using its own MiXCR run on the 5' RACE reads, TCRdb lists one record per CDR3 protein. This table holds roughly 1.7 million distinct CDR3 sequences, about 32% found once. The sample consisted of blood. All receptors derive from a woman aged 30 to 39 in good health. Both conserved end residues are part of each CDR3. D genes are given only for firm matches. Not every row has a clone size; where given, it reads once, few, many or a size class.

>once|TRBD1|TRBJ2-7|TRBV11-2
CASNSPTGLGEQYF
TGTGCCAGCAACTCACCGACAGGGTTGGGCGAGCAGTACTTC
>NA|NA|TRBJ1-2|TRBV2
CASRDRTYGYTF
TGTGCCAGCAGAGACCGGACCTATGGCTACACCTTC
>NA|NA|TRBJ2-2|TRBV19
CASRKDNTNTGELFF
TGTGCCAGTAGGAAAGATAACACGAACACCGGGGAGCTGTTTTTT
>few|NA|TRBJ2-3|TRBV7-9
CASSSPSGSTDTQYF
TGTGCCAGCAGCTCACCTAGTGGTAGCACAGATACGCAGTATTTT
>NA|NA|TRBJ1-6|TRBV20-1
CSARDWSASSYNSPLHF
TGCAGTGCTAGAGATTGGTCGGCGAGCTCCTATAATTCACCCCTCCACTTT
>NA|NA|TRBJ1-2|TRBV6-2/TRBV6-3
CASSYSLPNGYTF
TGTGCCAGCAGTTACTCGCTCCCCAATGGCTACACCTTC
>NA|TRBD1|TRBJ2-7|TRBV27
CASSSRGLRGLYEQYF
TGTGCCAGCAGTTCTAGAGGGCTCAGGGGGCTCTACGAGCAGTACTTC
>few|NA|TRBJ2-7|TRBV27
CASSGWNTGFPYEQYF
TGTGCCAGCAGTGGGTGGAACACAGGGTTTCCCTACGAGCAGTACTTC
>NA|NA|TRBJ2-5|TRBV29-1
CSGEVPGETQYF
TGCAGCGGTGAGGTCCCGGGGGAGACCCAGTACTTC
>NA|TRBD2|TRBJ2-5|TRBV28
CASSSRLAGVEETQYF
TGTGCCAGCAGCAGTAGGCTAGCGGGAGTTGAGGAGACCCAGTACTTC
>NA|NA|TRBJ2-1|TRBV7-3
CAGSFEGSSYNEQFF
TGTGCCGGCAGCTTTGAGGGTAGCTCCTACAATGAGCAGTTCTTC
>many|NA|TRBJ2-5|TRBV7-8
CASSPPAVQETQYF
TGTGCCAGCAGCCCACCGGCGGTCCAAGAGACCCAGTACTTC
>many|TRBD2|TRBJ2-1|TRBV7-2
CASRGLAGAVGYNEQFF
TGTGCCAGCAGGGGACTAGCGGGGGCCGTGGGCTACAATGAGCAGTTCTTC
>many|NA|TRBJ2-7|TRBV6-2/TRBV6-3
CASSYSGHSYEQYF
TGTGCCAGCAGTTACTCGGGCCACTCCTACGAGCAGTACTTC
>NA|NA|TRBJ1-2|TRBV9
CASSVRGRSDYGYTF
TGTGCCAGCAGCGTACGGGGGAGGAGTGACTATGGCTACACCTTC
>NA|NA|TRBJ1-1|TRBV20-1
CSAKPGREAFF
TGCAGTGCTAAACCCGGGCGTGAAGCTTTCTTT
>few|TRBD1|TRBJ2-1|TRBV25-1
CASRGTRDRGPNEQFF
TGTGCCAGCAGAGGCACAAGAGACAGGGGACCCAATGAGCAGTTCTTC
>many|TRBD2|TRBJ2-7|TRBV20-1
CSARLAGYEQYF
TGCAGTGCCAGACTAGCGGGGTACGAGCAGTACTTC
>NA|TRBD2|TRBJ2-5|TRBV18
CASSPRFLREKGQYF
TGTGCCAGCTCACCAAGATTCTTGCGGGAGAAGGGGCAGTACTTC
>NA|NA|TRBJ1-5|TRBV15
CATSRDGSFDPPQHF
TGTGCCACCAGCAGAGATGGAAGTTTCGATCCGCCCCAGCATTTT
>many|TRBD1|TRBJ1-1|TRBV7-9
CASSIVGGQGSKAFF
TGTGCCAGCAGTATCGTAGGAGGACAGGGATCTAAGGCTTTCTTT
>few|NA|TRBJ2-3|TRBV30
CAWSPKSDTQYF
TGTGCCTGGAGTCCCAAGTCAGATACGCAGTATTTT
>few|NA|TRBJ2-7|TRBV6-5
CASSYSSGVDYEQYF
TGTGCCAGCAGTTACTCCTCAGGGGTCGACTACGAGCAGTACTTC
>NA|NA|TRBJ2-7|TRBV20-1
CSASHSGTGSTYEQYF
TGCAGTGCTAGCCACTCCGGGACGGGGAGTACCTACGAGCAGTACTTC
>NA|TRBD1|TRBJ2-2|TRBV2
CASRTGKSTGELFF
TGTGCCAGCCGGACAGGCAAATCCACCGGGGAGCTGTTTTTT
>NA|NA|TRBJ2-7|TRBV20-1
CSAQASPFTTYEQYF
TGCAGTGCCCAAGCTTCCCCCTTCACGACCTACGAGCAGTACTTC
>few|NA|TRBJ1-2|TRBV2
CASSVRGRADGYTF
TGTGCCAGCAGTGTCAGGGGCAGGGCGGATGGCTACACCTTC
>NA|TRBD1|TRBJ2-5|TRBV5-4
CASSPAGQGTPRKETQYF
TGTGCCAGCAGCCCCGCCGGACAGGGGACGCCCCGAAAAGAGACCCAGTACTTC
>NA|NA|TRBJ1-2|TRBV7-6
CASSPTGAGGYTF
TGTGCCAGCAGTCCGACAGGCGCGGGGGGCTACACCTTC
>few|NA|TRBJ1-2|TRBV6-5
CASRSNSYGYTF
TGTGCCAGCAGATCCAACAGCTATGGCTACACCTTC
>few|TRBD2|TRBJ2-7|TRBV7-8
CASSLALAGGRYEQYF
TGTGCCAGCAGCTTAGCCCTAGCGGGGGGTCGGTACGAGCAGTACTTC
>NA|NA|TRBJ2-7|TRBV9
CASSHPFYGGSYEQYF
TGTGCCAGCAGCCACCCCTTTTACGGGGGCTCCTACGAGCAGTACTTC
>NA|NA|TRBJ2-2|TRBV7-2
CASSLTLGGGTGELFF
TGTGCCAGCAGCCTTACCCTAGGAGGTGGCACCGGGGAGCTGTTTTTT
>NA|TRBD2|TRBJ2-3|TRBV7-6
CASSLGRLKRGIDTQYF
TGTGCCAGCAGCTTAGGCCGACTAAAGCGGGGAATAGATACGCAGTATTTT
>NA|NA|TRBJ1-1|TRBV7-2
CASSFRGANTEAFF
TGTGCCAGCAGCTTTAGGGGGGCTAACACTGAAGCTTTCTTT
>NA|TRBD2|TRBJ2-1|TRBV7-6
CASSSSGGVGNEQFF
TGTGCCAGCAGCTCTAGCGGGGGGGTCGGAAATGAGCAGTTCTTC
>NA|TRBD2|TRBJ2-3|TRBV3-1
CASSPGLLEGFSTDTQYF
TGTGCCAGCAGCCCGGGACTATTAGAGGGATTTAGCACAGATACGCAGTATTTT
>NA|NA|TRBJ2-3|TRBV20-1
CSARAPRLTDTQYF
TGCAGTGCTAGAGCTCCTCGGCTGACAGATACGCAGTATTTT
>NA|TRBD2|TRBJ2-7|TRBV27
CASSLYGAGVQNEQYF
TGTGCCAGCAGTCTCTACGGGGCGGGAGTACAAAACGAGCAGTACTTC
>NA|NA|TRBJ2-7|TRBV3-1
CASSQGTRNNLSYEQYF
TGTGCCAGCAGCCAGGGGACACGGAATAATTTGTCCTACGAGCAGTACTTC
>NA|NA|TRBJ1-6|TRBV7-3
CASSWGARGYSPLHF
TGTGCCAGCAGCTGGGGAGCTAGGGGTTATTCACCCCTCCACTTT
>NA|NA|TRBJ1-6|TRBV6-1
CASSRDVGSPLHF
TGTGCCAGCAGCCGGGACGTGGGTTCACCCCTCCACTTT
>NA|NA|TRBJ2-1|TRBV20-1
CSVLPLGPSYNEQFF
TGCAGTGTTCTCCCACTTGGCCCCTCCTACAATGAGCAGTTCTTC